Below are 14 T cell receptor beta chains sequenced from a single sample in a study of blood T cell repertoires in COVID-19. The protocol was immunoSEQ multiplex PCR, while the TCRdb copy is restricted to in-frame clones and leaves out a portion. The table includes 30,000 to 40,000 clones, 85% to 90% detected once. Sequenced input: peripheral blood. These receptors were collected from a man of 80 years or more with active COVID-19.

CDR3 bases: TGTGCCAGCAGGCGTGGCCAGGGTAGAGTTAATGAGCAGTTCTTC. Its translation is CASRRGQGRVNEQFF. This chain uses TRBV7-2 with TRBJ2-1; a weak D match, TRBD1 (5 bases). The V and J ends lost 6 bases and 7 bases respectively, with 19 bases between them. The CDR3 sequence is 15 residues long. CDR1 and CDR2 (germline): SGHTA, FQGNSA.

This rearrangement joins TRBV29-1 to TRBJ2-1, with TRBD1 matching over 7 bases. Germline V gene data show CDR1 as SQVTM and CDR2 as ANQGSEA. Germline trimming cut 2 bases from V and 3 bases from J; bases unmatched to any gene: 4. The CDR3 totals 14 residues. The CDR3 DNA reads TGCAGCGTTGAAAGACAGGGAAACTACAATGAGCAGTTCTTC. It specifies CSVERQGNYNEQFF.

CDR3 amino acids: CASSPGGTSGRNEQYF. The CDR3 DNA is TGTGCCAGCAGTCCAGGAGGGACTAGCGGGAGAAACGAGCAGTACTTC. The genes are TRBV6-6 and TRBJ2-7; TRBD2 aligns across 14 bases. CDR3 size: 16 residues. The J segment lost 5 bases and the V segment lost 5 bases, leaving 8 bases of the junction unmatched. Germline CDR1 MNHNY, CDR2 SVGAGI (reference sequence).

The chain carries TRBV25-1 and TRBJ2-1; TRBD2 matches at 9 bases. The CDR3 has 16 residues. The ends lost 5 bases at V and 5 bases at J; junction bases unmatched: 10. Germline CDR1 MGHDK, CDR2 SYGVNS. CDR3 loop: CASSPGNLAGNNEQFF. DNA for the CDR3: TGTGCCAGCAGTCCGGGGAACCTAGCGGGGAACAATGAGCAGTTCTTC.

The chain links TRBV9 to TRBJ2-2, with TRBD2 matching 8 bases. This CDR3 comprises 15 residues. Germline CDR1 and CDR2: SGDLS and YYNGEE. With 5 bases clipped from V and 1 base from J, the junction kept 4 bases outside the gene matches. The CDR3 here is CASRTSGLNTGELFF. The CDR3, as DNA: TGTGCCAGCAGAACTAGCGGCCTGAACACCGGGGAGCTGTTTTTT. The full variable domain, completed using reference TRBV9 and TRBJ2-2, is DSGVTQTPKHLITATGQRVTLRCSPRSGDLSVYWYQQSLDQGLQFLIQYYNGEERAKGNILERFSAQQFPDLHSELNLSSLELGDSALYFCASRTSGLNTGELFFGEGSRLTVL.

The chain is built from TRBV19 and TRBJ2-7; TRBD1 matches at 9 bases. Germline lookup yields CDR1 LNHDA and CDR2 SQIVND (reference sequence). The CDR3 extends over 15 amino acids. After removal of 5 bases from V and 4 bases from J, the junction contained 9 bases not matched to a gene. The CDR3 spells CASSPRQGVIYEQYF. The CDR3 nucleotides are TGTGCCAGTAGTCCCCGACAGGGGGTAATTTACGAGCAGTACTTC. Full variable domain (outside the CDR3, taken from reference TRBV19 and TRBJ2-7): DGGITQSPKYLFRKEGQNVTLSCEQNLNHDAMYWYRQDPGQGLRLIYYSQIVNDFQKGDIAEGYSVSREKKESFPLTVTSAQKNPTAFYLCASSPRQGVIYEQYFGPGTRLTVT.

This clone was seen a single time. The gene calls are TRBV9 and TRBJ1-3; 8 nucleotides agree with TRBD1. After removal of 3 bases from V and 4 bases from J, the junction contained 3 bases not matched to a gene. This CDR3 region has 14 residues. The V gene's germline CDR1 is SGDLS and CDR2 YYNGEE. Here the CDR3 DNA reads TGTGCCAGCAGCGGCCGGGACAGGGGAAACACCATATATTTT. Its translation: CASSGRDRGNTIYF.

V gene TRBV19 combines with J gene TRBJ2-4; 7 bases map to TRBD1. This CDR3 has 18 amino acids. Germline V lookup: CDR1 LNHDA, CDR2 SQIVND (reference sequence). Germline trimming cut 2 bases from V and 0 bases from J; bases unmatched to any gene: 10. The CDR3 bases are TGTGCCAGTAGTATATCAAAGACAGGGATGGTAGCCAAAAACATTCAGTACTTC. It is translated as CASSISKTGMVAKNIQYF.

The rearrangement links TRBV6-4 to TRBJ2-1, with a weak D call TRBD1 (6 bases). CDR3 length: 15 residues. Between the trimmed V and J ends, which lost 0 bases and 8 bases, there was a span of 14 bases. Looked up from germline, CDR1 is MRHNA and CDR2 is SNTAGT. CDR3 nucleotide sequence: TGTGCCAGCAGTGACTCGGTGCAGGGGCGGGATGAGCAGTTCTTC. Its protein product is CASSDSVQGRDEQFF.

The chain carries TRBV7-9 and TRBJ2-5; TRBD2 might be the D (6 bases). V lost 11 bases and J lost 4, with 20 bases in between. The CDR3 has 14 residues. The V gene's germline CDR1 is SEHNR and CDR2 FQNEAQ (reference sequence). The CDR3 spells CAGEAGRAGETQYF. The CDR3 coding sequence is TGTGCCGGGGAGGCAGGGAGAGCAGGAGAGACCCAGTACTTC.

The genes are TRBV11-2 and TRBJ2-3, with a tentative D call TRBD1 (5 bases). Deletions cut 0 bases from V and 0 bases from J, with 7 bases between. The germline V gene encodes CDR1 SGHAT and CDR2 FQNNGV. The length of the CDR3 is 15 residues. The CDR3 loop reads CASSLDAGSTDTQYF. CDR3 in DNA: TGTGCCAGCAGCTTAGACGCAGGGAGCACAGATACGCAGTATTTT. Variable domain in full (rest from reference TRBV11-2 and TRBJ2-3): EAGVAQSPRYKIIEKRQSVAFWCNPISGHATLYWYQQILGQGPKLLIQFQNNGVVDDSQLPKDRFSAERLKGVDSTLKIQPAKLEDSAVYLCASSLDAGSTDTQYFGPGTRLTVL.

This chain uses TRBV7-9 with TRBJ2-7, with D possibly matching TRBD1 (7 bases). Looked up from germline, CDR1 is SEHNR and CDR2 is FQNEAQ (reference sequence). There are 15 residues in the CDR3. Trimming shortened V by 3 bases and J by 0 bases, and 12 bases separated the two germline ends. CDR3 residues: CASSFRGEGSYEQYF. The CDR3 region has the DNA TGTGCCAGCAGCTTCAGGGGGGAAGGCTCCTACGAGCAGTACTTC.

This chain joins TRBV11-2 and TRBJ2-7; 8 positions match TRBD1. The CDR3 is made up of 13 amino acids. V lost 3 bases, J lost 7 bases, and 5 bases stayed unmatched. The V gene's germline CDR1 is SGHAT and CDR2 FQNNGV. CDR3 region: CASSFTGGREQYF. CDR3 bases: TGTGCCAGCAGCTTCACAGGGGGGAGGGAGCAGTACTTC.

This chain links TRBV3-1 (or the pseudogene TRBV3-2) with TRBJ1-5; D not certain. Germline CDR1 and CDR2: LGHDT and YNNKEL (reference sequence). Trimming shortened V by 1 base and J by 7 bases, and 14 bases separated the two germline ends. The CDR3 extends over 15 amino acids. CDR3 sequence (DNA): TGTGCCAGCAGCCAAGGGTCCGGGGTCGGGCAGCCCCAGCATTTT. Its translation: CASSQGSGVGQPQHF.